The 29 T cell receptor beta chains presented below share a single source sample, sequenced in a study of blood T cell repertoires in COVID-19. Sequencing was performed with immunoSEQ multiplex PCR; in TCRdb, only in-frame clones are kept and a portion is missing. The data hold some 150,000 clones, with more than 65% observed a single time. What was sequenced was PBMCs or T cells enriched from blood (not recorded which). These receptors came from a man aged 50-60 years who had recovered from COVID-19.

V gene TRBV7-8 combines with J gene TRBJ2-1, with D perhaps TRBD2 (6 bases). Trimming pared 5 bases from V and 7 bases from J, leaving 12 bases between. Germline CDR1 is SGHVS and CDR2 is FQNEAQ. This CDR3 is built from 13 residues. CDR3 sequence (DNA): TGTGCCAGCAGCCGGCGGGGTCGAAATGAGCAGTTCTTC. It translates to CASSRRGRNEQFF.

This clone was counted once. V is TRBV7-9 and J is TRBJ1-2; maybe TRBD1 (5 bases). V lost 2 bases, J lost 8 bases, and 15 bases lay in between. The CDR3 is 14 residues long. Germline assignment: CDR1 SEHNR and CDR2 FQNEAQ (reference sequence). CDR3 nucleotide sequence: TGTGCCAGCAGCTTAAATACAGGCCTGGCCGGCTACACCTTC. Translating gives CASSLNTGLAGYTF.

The rearrangement joins TRBV5-6 to TRBJ1-4; D may be TRBD1 (6 bases). Trimming pared 1 base from V and 3 bases from J, leaving 7 bases between. This CDR3 contains 14 residues. CDR1 and CDR2 from the germline V gene are SGHDT and YYEEEE. The CDR3 DNA reads TGTGCCAGCAGCTTGAGGGGGTCTAATGAAAAACTGTTTTTT. This gives the protein CASSLRGSNEKLFF.

The rearrangement uses TRBV3-1 (or the pseudogene TRBV3-2) and TRBJ2-3, with TRBD2 matching 8 bases. CDR3 length: 16 amino acids. The V and J ends lost 1 base and 5 bases, in that order; junction bases with no gene match: 8. The germline V gene has CDR1 LGHDT and CDR2 YNNKEL (reference sequence). The chain's CDR3 is CASSQVRGGLGDTQYF. CDR3 nucleotide sequence: TGTGCCAGCAGCCAAGTTCGGGGGGGCCTTGGAGATACGCAGTATTTT.

The chain joins TRBV27 to TRBJ2-5; the D gene is possibly TRBD1 (5 bases). V was cut by 5 bases and J by 4 bases, with 14 bases left in between. Germline CDR1 reads MNHEY; CDR2 reads SMNVEV (reference sequence). This CDR3 comprises 14 residues. The CDR3 DNA reads TGTGCCAGCAGTATGACAGAATTACTAGAGACCCAGTACTTC. Protein sequence: CASSMTELLETQYF.

V and J are TRBV5-6 and TRBJ1-2, with 7 positions matching TRBD1. CDR3 length: 13 residues. The V gene end was trimmed by 6 bases and the J gene end by 8 bases; junction bases not matched to a gene: 10. Germline V gene data show CDR1 as SGHDT and CDR2 as YYEEEE. The CDR3 here is CASNTGVMFGYTF. The CDR3 bases are TGTGCCAGCAATACAGGGGTTATGTTCGGCTACACCTTC.

This clone was recorded once. This chain's CDR3 is CASSLGRRGQPQHF. The CDR3 DNA is TGTGCCAGCAGTCTCGGTCGCAGGGGACAGCCCCAGCATTTT. The chain is built from TRBV2 and TRBJ1-5; possible D gene TRBD1, 6 bases. The CDR3 loop spans 14 amino acids. Trimming stripped 5 bases from V and 7 bases from J, with 15 bases between. The germline gives CDR1 SNHLY, CDR2 FYNNEI.

This chain links TRBV27 with TRBJ1-6; 7 nucleotides line up with TRBD1. The germline gives CDR1 MNHEY, CDR2 SMNVEV (reference sequence). The CDR3 is 13 amino acids. V lost 5 bases and J lost 10; bases outside the gene matches: 5. CDR3: CASSPGTDSPLHF. The CDR3 DNA reads TGTGCCAGCAGTCCTGGGACAGACTCACCCCTCCACTTT.

J is TRBJ1-4 and V is TRBV18; D call uncertain. CDR1 and CDR2 from the germline V gene are KGHSH and LQKENI. The CDR3 sequence is 15 residues long. V was pared by 2 bases and J by 3 bases, with 10 bases between. The chain's CDR3 is CASSPENTANEKLFF. The CDR3 DNA is TGTGCCAGCTCACCAGAGAACACAGCTAATGAAAAACTGTTTTTT.

Here the CDR3 DNA reads TGTGCCAGCAGTCCTAGCGGGGGCCGCTCCTACGAGCAGTACTTC. Translation: CASSPSGGRSYEQYF. The chain joins TRBV3-1 (or the pseudogene TRBV3-2) to TRBJ2-7, with TRBD2 matching 10 bases. Germline CDR1 reads LGHDT; CDR2 reads YNNKEL (reference sequence). The CDR3 spans 15 residues. The ends lost 6 bases at V and 0 bases at J; junction bases unmatched: 5.

This chain joins TRBV10-2 and TRBJ1-4; D call uncertain. CDR3 length equals 15 residues. CDR1 WSHSY and CDR2 SAAADI come from the germline V gene. Trimming took 6 bases from V and 0 from J, leaving 11 bases between them. For the CDR3, the DNA is TGCGCCAGCAGGGTTTCGGTTGCAACTAATGAAAAACTGTTTTTT. This gives the protein CASRVSVATNEKLFF.

The rearrangement uses TRBV5-1 and TRBJ1-3; D ambiguous. Trimming removed 3 bases at V and 0 bases at J, with 13 bases between. The germline CDR1 and CDR2 sequences are SGHRS and YFSETQ. The CDR3 loop spans 16 amino acids. CDR3 loop: CASSWGDGRSGNTIYF. As DNA, the CDR3 is TGCGCCAGCAGCTGGGGAGACGGGCGCTCTGGAAACACCATATATTTT.

V is TRBV6-1 and J is TRBJ1-5, with a tentative D call TRBD1 (6 bases). Germline loops: CDR1 MNHNS, CDR2 SASEGT. The V end lost 0 bases, the J end lost 7 bases, and 10 bases lay between the germline ends. The CDR3 runs to 14 residues. In DNA, the CDR3 is TGTGCCAGCAGTGAAGCCCAGGGGTGGCAGCCCCAGCATTTT. This sequence encodes CASSEAQGWQPQHF.

This chain joins TRBV3-1 (or the pseudogene TRBV3-2) and TRBJ1-1, with TRBD1 identical over 11 bases. V lost 2 bases to trimming and J lost 4 bases; unmatched junction nucleotides: 6. Germline-derived CDR1 and CDR2 are LGHDT and YNNKEL (reference sequence). This CDR3 spans 16 amino acids. As DNA, the CDR3 is TGTGCCAGCAGCCAAACGAGGACAGGGGGCATCACTGAAGCTTTCTTT. As protein: CASSQTRTGGITEAFF.

The chain recombines TRBV11-2 with TRBJ1-3, with D perhaps matching TRBD1 (6 bases). With 7 bases removed from V and 5 bases from J, the gap between germline ends came to 18 bases. CDR3 length: 15 amino acids. Germline V gives CDR1 SGHAT, CDR2 FQNNGV. CDR3 DNA sequence: TGTGCCAGCACCTTGGCCGACAGGACGCGAAACACCATATATTTT. Amino acids: CASTLADRTRNTIYF. The variable domain in full, with the rest retrieved from reference TRBV11-2 and TRBJ1-3, is EAGVAQSPRYKIIEKRQSVAFWCNPISGHATLYWYQQILGQGPKLLIQFQNNGVVDDSQLPKDRFSAERLKGVDSTLKIQPAKLEDSAVYLCASTLADRTRNTIYFGEGSWLTVV.

The chain links TRBV7-3 to TRBJ1-1; D remains ambiguous. Germline-derived CDR1 and CDR2 are SGHTA and FQGTGA. The CDR3 runs 14 residues. The V end lost 0 bases, the J end lost 1 base, and 6 bases lay between the germline ends. DNA of the CDR3: TGTGCCAGCAGCTTAACGAACGGGAACACTGAAGCTTTCTTT. Protein: CASSLTNGNTEAFF.

CDR3 residues: CAWSPVRAGVTDTQYF. The CDR3 DNA follows: TGTGCCTGGAGTCCCGTGAGAGCGGGGGTTACAGATACGCAGTATTTT. The rearrangement joins TRBV30 to TRBJ2-3, with 8 bases aligning to TRBD2. The V and J ends lost 2 bases and 3 bases, in that order; junction bases with no gene match: 10. Germline lookup yields CDR1 GTSNPN and CDR2 SVGIG (reference sequence). CDR3 length: 16 residues.

In this sample, this clone turned up once. CDR3 sequence reads: CASSPPQGYNQPQHF. The CDR3 nucleotides read TGTGCCAGCTCACCACCCCAGGGCTACAATCAGCCCCAGCATTTT. The chain couples TRBV18 to TRBJ1-5, with a possible D match to TRBD1 (5 bases). V was trimmed by 0 bases and J by 3 bases, leaving 9 bases between them. There are 15 residues in the CDR3. CDR1 and CDR2 (germline): KGHSH, LQKENI.

This clone was counted a single time. J is TRBJ1-3 and V is TRBV5-1; 7 nucleotides match TRBD1. The CDR3 length is 15 residues. The V and J ends lost 5 bases and 0 bases, in that order; junction bases with no gene match: 5. Germline V gene lookup returns CDR1 SGHRS and CDR2 YFSETQ. CDR3 residues: CASRLDRSSGNTIYF. The DNA of the CDR3 is TGCGCCAGCAGACTGGACAGGAGCTCTGGAAACACCATATATTTT. Variable domain in full (rest from reference TRBV5-1 and TRBJ1-3): KAGVTQTPRYLIKTRGQQVTLSCSPISGHRSVSWYQQTPGQGLQFLFEYFSETQRNKGNFPGRFSGRQFSNSRSEMNVSTLELGDSALYLCASRLDRSSGNTIYFGEGSWLTVV.

This chain uses TRBV5-1 with TRBJ2-5; D unclear. V lost 4 bases, J lost 1 base, and 5 bases lay in between. CDR3 length: 12 residues. From germline, CDR1 is SGHRS and CDR2 YFSETQ. Here the CDR3 reads CASSTAQETQYF. CDR3 DNA sequence: TGCGCCAGCAGCACAGCCCAAGAGACCCAGTACTTC.

This chain uses TRBV10-2 with TRBJ1-2, with D possibly matching TRBD1 (5 bases). V shed 2 bases and J shed 6 bases, with 10 bases lying between them. This CDR3 has 13 amino acids. Germline-derived CDR1 and CDR2 are WSHSY and SAAADI. The CDR3 sequence is CASSEARADGYTF. The CDR3 DNA reads TGCGCCAGCAGTGAGGCCAGGGCTGATGGCTACACCTTC.

CDR3 sequence: CASSLDGTGALRANVLTF. CDR3 nucleotides: TGTGCCAGCAGCTTAGACGGGACAGGAGCTCTTAGGGCCAACGTCCTGACTTTC. The rearrangement uses TRBV7-6 and TRBJ2-6; 8 bases map to TRBD1. Germline CDR1 is SGHVS and CDR2 is FNYEAQ. The CDR3 has 18 residues. Trimming took 1 base from V and 5 from J; bases not matched to a gene: 10.

The chain employs TRBV5-1 and TRBJ2-1; no reliable D call. CDR3 length: 13 amino acids. V was trimmed by 3 bases and J by 4 bases, leaving 8 bases between them. Germline CDR1 reads SGHRS; CDR2 reads YFSETQ. This chain's CDR3 is CASSSNFYNEQFF. CDR3 sequence (DNA): TGCGCCAGCAGCTCCAACTTTTACAATGAGCAGTTCTTC.

Note on this clone: Other DNA sequences in the same sample also yield this CDR3. The gene calls are TRBV7-6 and TRBJ2-1; the D gene is possibly TRBD2 (10 bases). This CDR3 contains 20 residues. Looked up from germline, CDR1 is SGHVS and CDR2 is FNYEAQ. The germline V and J ends were trimmed by 4 bases and 10 bases, with 35 bases remaining between them. CDR3 protein: CASSSHRGPSGGAVYGEQFF. The CDR3 DNA reads TGTGCCAGCAGCTCCCACAGGGGGCCGAGCGGGGGGGCAGTTTATGGCGAGCAGTTCTTC.

This chain joins TRBV19 and TRBJ1-6, with a possible D match to TRBD1 (6 bases). V lost 6 bases and J 10 bases, leaving 16 bases between the germline ends. Germline CDR1 and CDR2: LNHDA and SQIVND (reference sequence). The length of the CDR3 is 14 residues. CDR3 region: CASSTGTSGSPLHF. The CDR3 DNA is TGTGCCAGTAGCACCGGGACATCCGGCTCACCCCTCCACTTT.

V and J are TRBV7-9 and TRBJ1-6; TRBD1 agrees at 9 bases. Germline V gene sequence: CDR1 SEHNR, CDR2 FQNEAQ (reference sequence). This CDR3 contains 14 residues. Trimming cost V 6 bases and J 6 bases; bases outside gene matches: 3. The CDR3, as DNA: TGTGCCAGCAGATCGGACAGGGGTAATTCACCCCTCCACTTT. Translated: CASRSDRGNSPLHF.

The chain uses TRBV2 and TRBJ1-5; D is undetermined. The CDR3 is made up of 14 amino acids. Between the trimmed V and J ends, which lost 4 bases and 4 bases, there was a span of 11 bases. Germline CDR1 reads SNHLY; CDR2 reads FYNNEI. The CDR3, as DNA: TGTGCCAGCAGTGTCATGTCGGGTAATCAGCCCCAGCATTTT. Translated: CASSVMSGNQPQHF.

This clone was seen more than once but under ten times. The rearrangement links TRBV18 to TRBJ1-1, with a weak D call TRBD1 (5 bases). Germline loops: CDR1 KGHSH, CDR2 LQKENI. V was shortened by 3 bases and J by 1 base, with 9 bases between the two germline ends. This CDR3 comprises 14 residues. The CDR3 region is CASSPARANTEAFF. The CDR3 nucleotides are TGTGCCAGCTCACCGGCCAGGGCGAACACTGAAGCTTTCTTT.

This chain joins TRBV10-3 and TRBJ1-3, with 7 bases identical to TRBD1. J gave up 0 bases and V 6 bases, and 5 bases lay outside the gene matches. The CDR3 has 15 residues. Germline CDR1 and CDR2: ENHRY and SYGVKD. The CDR3 DNA reads TGTGCCATCAGCGGGGGACAGAACTCTGGAAACACCATATATTTT. It translates to CAISGGQNSGNTIYF.